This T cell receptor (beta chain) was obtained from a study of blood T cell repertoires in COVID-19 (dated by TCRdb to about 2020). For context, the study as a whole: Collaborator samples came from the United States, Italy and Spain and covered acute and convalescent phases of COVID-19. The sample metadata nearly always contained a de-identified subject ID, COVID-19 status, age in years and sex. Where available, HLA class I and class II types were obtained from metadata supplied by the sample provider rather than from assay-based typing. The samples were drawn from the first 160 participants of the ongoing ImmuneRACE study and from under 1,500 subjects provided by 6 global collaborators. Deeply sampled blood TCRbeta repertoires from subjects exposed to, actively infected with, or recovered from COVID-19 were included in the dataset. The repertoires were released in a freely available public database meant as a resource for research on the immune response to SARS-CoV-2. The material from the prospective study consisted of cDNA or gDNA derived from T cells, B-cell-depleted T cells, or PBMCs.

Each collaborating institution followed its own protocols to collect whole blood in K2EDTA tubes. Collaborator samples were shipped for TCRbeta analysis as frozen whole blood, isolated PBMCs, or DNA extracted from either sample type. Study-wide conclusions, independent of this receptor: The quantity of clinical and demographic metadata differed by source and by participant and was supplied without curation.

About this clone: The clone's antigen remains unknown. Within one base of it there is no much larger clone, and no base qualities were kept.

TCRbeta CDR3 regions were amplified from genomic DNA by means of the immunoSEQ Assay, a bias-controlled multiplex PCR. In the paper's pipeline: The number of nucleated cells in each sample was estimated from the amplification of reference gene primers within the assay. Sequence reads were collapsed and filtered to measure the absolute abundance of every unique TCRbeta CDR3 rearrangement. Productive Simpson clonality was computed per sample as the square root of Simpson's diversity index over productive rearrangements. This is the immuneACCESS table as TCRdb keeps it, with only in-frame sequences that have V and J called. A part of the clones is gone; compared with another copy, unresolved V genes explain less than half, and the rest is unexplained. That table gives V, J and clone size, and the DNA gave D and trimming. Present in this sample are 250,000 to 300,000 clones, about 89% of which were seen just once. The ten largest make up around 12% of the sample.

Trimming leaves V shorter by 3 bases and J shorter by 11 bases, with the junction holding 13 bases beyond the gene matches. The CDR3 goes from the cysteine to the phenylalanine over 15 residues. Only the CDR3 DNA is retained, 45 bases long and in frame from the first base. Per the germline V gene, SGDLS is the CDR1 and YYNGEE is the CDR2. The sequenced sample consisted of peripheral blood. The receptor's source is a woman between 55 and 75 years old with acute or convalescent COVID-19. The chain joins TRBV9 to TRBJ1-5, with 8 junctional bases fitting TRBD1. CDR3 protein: CASSANDDRGDAQHF. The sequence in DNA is TGTGCCAGCAGCGCCAATGACGACAGGGGAGACGCCCAGCATTTT.